The present entry profiles one T cell receptor (beta chain) with its context. The CDR3 is 14 amino acids. V trimming: 7 bases; J trimming: 7 bases; junction bases outside the gene matches: 8. Germline assignment: CDR1 ENHRY and CDR2 SYGVKD. These data belong to a study of blood T cell repertoires in COVID-19. Study summary: The analysed material was cDNA or gDNA that came from T cells, B-cell-depleted T cells, or PBMCs.

Sequenced by immunoSEQ multiplex PCR; TCRdb stores in-frame clones only, minus some. The sample has roughly 120,000 clones, approximately 85% seen once; the top ten hold roughly 5%. J is TRBJ1-4 and V is TRBV10-3; the match to TRBD1 covers 8 bases. The receptor comes from a woman aged 55-70 years with COVID-19, enrolled during active disease. Input material: peripheral blood. The CDR3 coding sequence is TGTGCCATCAAAGAAGCAGGGGGCGGTGAAAAACTGTTTTTT. Translation: CAIKEAGGGEKLFF.